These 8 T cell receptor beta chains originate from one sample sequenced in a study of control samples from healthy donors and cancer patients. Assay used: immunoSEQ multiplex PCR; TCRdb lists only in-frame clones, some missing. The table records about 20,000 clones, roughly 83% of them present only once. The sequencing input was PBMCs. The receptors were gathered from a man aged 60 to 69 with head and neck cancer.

The CDR3 is CASSQAGGTYEQYF. Written as DNA, the CDR3 is TGTGCCAGCAGCCAAGCGGGGGGCACCTACGAGCAGTACTTC. The J gene is TRBJ2-7, the V gene TRBV3-1 (or the pseudogene TRBV3-2); D perhaps matches TRBD2 (7 bases). V lost 1 base and J lost 2, with 9 bases in between. The CDR3 is 14 residues long. Germline CDR1 reads LGHDT; CDR2 reads YNNKEL (reference sequence).

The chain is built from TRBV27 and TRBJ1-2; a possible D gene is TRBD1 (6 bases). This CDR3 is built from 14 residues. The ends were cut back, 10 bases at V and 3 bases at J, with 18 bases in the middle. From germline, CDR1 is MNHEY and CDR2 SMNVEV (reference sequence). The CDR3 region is CATRLRGGYYGYTF. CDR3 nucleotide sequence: TGTGCCACGCGGCTAAGGGGGGGGTACTATGGCTACACCTTC.

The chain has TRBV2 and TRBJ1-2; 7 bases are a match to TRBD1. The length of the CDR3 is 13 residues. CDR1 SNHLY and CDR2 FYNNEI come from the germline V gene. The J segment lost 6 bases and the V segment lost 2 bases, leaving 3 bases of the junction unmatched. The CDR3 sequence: CASSEKGANGYTF. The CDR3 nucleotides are TGTGCCAGCAGTGAAAAGGGGGCTAATGGCTACACCTTC.

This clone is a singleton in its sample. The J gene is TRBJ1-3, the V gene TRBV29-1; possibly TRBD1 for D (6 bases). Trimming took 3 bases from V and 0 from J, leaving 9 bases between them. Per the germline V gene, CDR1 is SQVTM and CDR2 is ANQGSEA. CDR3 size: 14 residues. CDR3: CSVETGFSGNTIYF. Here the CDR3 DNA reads TGCAGCGTTGAGACAGGCTTCTCTGGAAACACCATATATTTT.

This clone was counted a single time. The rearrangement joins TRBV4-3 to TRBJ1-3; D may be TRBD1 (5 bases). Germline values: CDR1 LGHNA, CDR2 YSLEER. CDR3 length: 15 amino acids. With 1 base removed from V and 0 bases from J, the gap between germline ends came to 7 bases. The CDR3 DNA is TGCGCCAGCAGCCAAGCGACAGCCTCTGGAAACACCATATATTTT. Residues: CASSQATASGNTIYF.

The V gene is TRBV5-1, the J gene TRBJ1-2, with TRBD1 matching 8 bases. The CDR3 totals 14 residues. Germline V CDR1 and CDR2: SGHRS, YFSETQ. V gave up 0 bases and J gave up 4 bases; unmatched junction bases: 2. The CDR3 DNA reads TGCGCCAGCAGCTTGGAACAGGGGGGCTATGGCTACACCTTC. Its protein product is CASSLEQGGYGYTF.

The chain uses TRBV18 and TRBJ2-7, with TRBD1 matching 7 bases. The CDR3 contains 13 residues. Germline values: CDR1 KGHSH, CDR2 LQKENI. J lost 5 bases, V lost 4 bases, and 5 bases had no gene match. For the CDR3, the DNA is TGTGCCAGCTCACAGGGGGCGCTCAACGAGCAGTACTTC. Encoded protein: CASSQGALNEQYF.

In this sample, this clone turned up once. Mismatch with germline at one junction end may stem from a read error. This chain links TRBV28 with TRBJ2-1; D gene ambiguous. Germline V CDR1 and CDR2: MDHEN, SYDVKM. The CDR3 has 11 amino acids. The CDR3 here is CASRSFNEQFF. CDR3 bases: TGTGCCAGCCGCTCCTTCAATGAGCAGTTCTTC.